Listed below are T cell receptor beta chains from one sample, sequenced in a study of T cells in Graves' hyperthyroidism and ophthalmopathy. TCRdb re-called the multiplex PCR reads through MiXCR, storing one row per CDR3 protein. The sample lists 500,000 to 800,000 distinct CDR3 sequences; 45% were seen once. What was sequenced was peripheral blood or thyroid tissue (not recorded which). The receptors here all came from an adult man with Graves' disease, either hyperthyroidism or ophthalmopathy (not recorded which). The CDR3 runs from the conserved cysteine through the conserved F or W. The D gene is left open where the match is weak. Not all rows give a size; the values are once, few, many and, for expanded clones, a class.

V gene	clone size	J gene	D gene	CDR3 protein	CDR3 DNA
TRBV2	NA	TRBJ1-1	TRBD1	CASRKAGGVPEAFF	TGTGCCAGCAGAAAAGCAGGGGGCGTGCCTGAAGCTTTCTTT
TRBV5-1	NA	TRBJ2-7	NA	CASSLDDLSSYEQYF	TGCGCCAGCAGCCTCGACGATCTCAGCTCCTACGAGCAGTACTTC
TRBV20-1	few	TRBJ2-7	TRBD2	CSARVPGLAAEQYF	TGCAGTGCTAGAGTCCCGGGACTAGCGGCCGAGCAGTACTTC
TRBV20-1	few	TRBJ1-5	TRBD1	CSASRQGGHQPQHF	TGCAGTGCGAGCCGACAGGGCGGTCATCAGCCCCAGCATTTT
TRBV25-1	once	TRBJ1-6	NA	CASESRGGSPLHF	TGTGCCAGTGAAAGCCGGGGAGGCTCACCCCTCCACTTT
TRBV29-1	NA	TRBJ1-2	NA	CSDREARGYTF	TGCAGCGACAGGGAGGCGCGAGGCTACACCTTC
TRBV6-5	NA	TRBJ1-6	TRBD1	CASSYPRLRLDRDASPLHF	TGTGCCAGCAGTTACCCCCGCCTCCGGCTCGACAGGGACGCTTCACCCCTCCACTTT
TRBV5-8	NA	TRBJ1-5	NA	CASSLVANQPQHF	TGTGCCAGCAGCTTGGTGGCGAATCAGCCCCAGCATTTT
TRBV2	NA	TRBJ1-2	NA	CASSLYFDRQSETF	TGTGCCAGCAGTTTATATTTTGACCGGCAGTCTGAAACCTTC
TRBV7-9	few	TRBJ1-1	NA	CASSLGGIGVTEAFF	TGTGCCAGCAGCTTAGGAGGAATAGGGGTCACTGAAGCTTTCTTT
TRBV24-1	NA	TRBJ2-5	NA	CATRNSRGVIQYF	TGTGCCACCAGGAATAGCAGGGGCGTGATTCAGTACTTC
TRBV2	NA	TRBJ1-2	NA	CASSDLGRNYHSF	TGTGCCAGCAGTGACTTGGGCAGGAACTATCACAGCTTC
TRBV24-1	many	TRBJ2-6	TRBD1	CATSDTGAGANVLTF	TGTGCCACCAGTGATACAGGGGCAGGGGCCAACGTCCTGACTTTC
TRBV10-2	NA	TRBJ1-1	TRBD1	CATGQGNVGTEAFF	TGCGCCACTGGACAGGGGAATGTAGGCACTGAAGCTTTCTTT
TRBV20-1	NA	TRBJ1-1	TRBD1	CSARPTTGGGEAFF	TGCAGTGCTAGACCCACGACAGGGGGTGGTGAAGCTTTCTTT
TRBV2	once	TRBJ2-2	NA	CASSLVAPGELFF	TGTGCCAGCAGTTTGGTCGCTCCCGGGGAGCTGTTTTTT
TRBV20-1	NA	TRBJ1-2	NA	CSARVPSNYGYTF	TGCAGTGCTAGAGTCCCAAGCAACTATGGCTACACCTTC
TRBV29-1	once	TRBJ1-1	NA	CSVADGATEAFF	TGCAGCGTCGCCGACGGGGCCACTGAAGCTTTCTTT
TRBV25-1	NA	TRBJ2-3	TRBD2	CASSSSGRSTDTQYF	TGTGCCAGCAGCTCTAGCGGGCGAAGCACAGATACGCAGTATTTT
TRBV20-1	NA	TRBJ1-2	TRBD1	CSAYGTGENYGYTF	TGCAGTGCTTATGGGACAGGAGAAAACTATGGCTACACCTTC
TRBV20-1	few	TRBJ1-2	TRBD1	CSAEPGQGIYGYTF	TGCAGTGCGGAACCGGGACAGGGCATCTATGGCTACACCTTC
TRBV12-3/TRBV12-4	NA	TRBJ1-1	NA	CASSDGKGEAFF	TGTGCCAGCAGCGATGGGAAGGGTGAAGCTTTCTTT
TRBV2	many	TRBJ1-2	TRBD1	CASSESQGALGYTF	TGTGCCAGCAGTGAATCCCAGGGGGCGCTTGGCTACACCTTC
TRBV20-1	NA	TRBJ2-7	NA	CSVTRETQNF	TGCAGTGTGACTCGCGAGACCCAGAACTTC
TRBV6-5	NA	TRBJ2-7	NA	CASSLSQASYEQYF	TGTGCCAGCAGTTTAAGTCAGGCCTCCTACGAGCAGTACTTC
TRBV9	few	TRBJ1-3	NA	CASSVSARAGNTIYF	TGTGCCAGCAGCGTATCGGCGAGAGCTGGAAACACCATATATTTT
TRBV10-3	NA	TRBJ1-5	NA	CATSVSGSNQPQHF	TGTGCCACCAGTGTGTCAGGTAGCAATCAGCCCCAGCATTTT
TRBV9	many	TRBJ1-3	NA	CASSDVTRSGNTIYF	TGTGCCAGCAGCGATGTGACGCGGTCTGGAAACACCATATATTTT
TRBV25-1	few	TRBJ2-2	NA	CASSLEGRTGELFF	TGTGCCAGCAGCTTGGAGGGTCGGACCGGGGAGCTGTTTTTT
TRBV10-3	NA	TRBJ1-5	TRBD1	CASSFSQGAYQPQHF	TGTGCCAGCAGTTTCTCACAGGGGGCGTATCAGCCCCAGCATTTT